The T cell receptor beta chain under discussion was sequenced for a study of T cells in Graves' hyperthyroidism and ophthalmopathy. The CDR3 is made up of 12 amino acids. The germline V gene has CDR1 DFQATT and CDR2 SNEGSKA (reference sequence). With 5 bases removed from V and 6 bases from J, the gap between germline ends came to 11 bases. A few counts support this clonotype. From RNA transcripts, TCR beta CDR3 regions were amplified. First-round RT-PCR targeting the TCR CDR3 was performed with the HTBI primer set. Using its own MiXCR run on the multiplex PCR reads, TCRdb lists one record per CDR3 protein. The sample includes around 400,000 distinct CDR3 sequences, about 25% of them seen just once.

The sequence was collected from a man over 45 with Graves' hyperthyroidism. Input material: blood. The chain has TRBV20-1 and TRBJ1-3; perhaps TRBD1 as D (5 bases). CDR3 protein: CSAWTGENTIYF. In DNA, the CDR3 is TGCAGTGCTTGGACGGGGGAAAACACCATATATTTT.